Sequencing of this TCR beta chain was carried out in a study of Graves' ophthalmopathy and Graves' hyperthyroidism. Study-wide findings and caveats: Prediction of ophthalmopathy progression reached about 71% sensitivity and 72% to 75% specificity. An approximately 83% specificity and around 89% sensitivity were achieved by a 13-signature model that separated ophthalmopathy from stable hyperthyroidism. Most thyroid clonotypes expanded beyond 0.001 frequency were also found in blood.

This clonotype has just a few counts. Antigen specificity is unknown. The germline V gene has CDR1 LNHNV and CDR2 YYDKDF (reference sequence). The V and J ends lost 7 bases and 5 bases respectively, with 20 bases between them. This CDR3 region has 15 residues. Active ophthalmopathy (CAS at least 3, NOSPECS at least 4), lasting under 3 months. The sequenced template was RNA, covering the TCR beta CDR3 region. First-round RT-PCR with HTBI primers preceded a second-round multiplex PCR. TCRdb re-analysed the multiplex PCR reads in MiXCR, keeping a single row per CDR3 protein. The table lists some 240,000 distinct CDR3 sequences, 45% to 55% of them singletons.

Sequenced material: peripheral blood. This clonotype was obtained from an adult man with Graves' ophthalmopathy. The chain recombines TRBV15 with TRBJ2-5; D possibly matches TRBD1 or TRBD2 (6 bases each). The CDR3 reads CATMPEGGLWETQYF. Written as DNA, the CDR3 is TGTGCCACCATGCCTGAGGGGGGCCTGTGGGAGACCCAGTACTTC.